Listed below are T cell receptor beta chains from one sample, sequenced in a study of blood T cell repertoires in COVID-19. Produced via immunoSEQ multiplex PCR; TCRdb's table is partial and in-frame only. The table has 100,000 or so clones, around 90% seen once. The sequenced sample consisted of peripheral blood. These receptor sequences come from a woman aged 50 to 65 with COVID-19, enrolled during active disease. Both conserved end residues are part of each CDR3. The order of the fields is CDR3 DNA, CDR3 protein, J gene, V gene, clone size, D gene. D genes are given only for firm matches. Size values are once, few and many counts, or a class for expanded clones, and some rows have none.

CDR3 DNA: TGTGCCAGCAGCCAAGACCAAACAGGGGTTCGGGAAAAACTGTTTTTT
CDR3 protein: CASSQDQTGVREKLFF
J gene: TRBJ1-4
V gene: TRBV14
clone size: NA
D gene: TRBD1

CDR3 DNA: TGTGCCAGCAGTTTAGCGCGAGGATCCGAAGCTTTCTTT
CDR3 protein: CASSLARGSEAFF
J gene: TRBJ1-1
V gene: TRBV12-3/TRBV12-4
clone size: NA
D gene: NA

CDR3 DNA: TGTGCCAGCAGTGCGGGTTGGGAGACCCAGTACTTC
CDR3 protein: CASSAGWETQYF
J gene: TRBJ2-5
V gene: TRBV2
clone size: NA
D gene: NA

CDR3 DNA: TGTGCCAGCAGTTCAGGGGTCTATGGCTACACCTTC
CDR3 protein: CASSSGVYGYTF
J gene: TRBJ1-2
V gene: TRBV6-5
clone size: NA
D gene: NA

CDR3 DNA: TGTGCCAGCAGTGATCCGGGACAGGGGGCAGATACGCAGTATTTT
CDR3 protein: CASSDPGQGADTQYF
J gene: TRBJ2-3
V gene: TRBV25-1
clone size: NA
D gene: TRBD1

CDR3 DNA: TGTGCCTGGAGTGTACTGCGCCAAGAGACCCAGTACTTC
CDR3 protein: CAWSVLRQETQYF
J gene: TRBJ2-5
V gene: TRBV30
clone size: NA
D gene: NA

CDR3 DNA: TGTGCCAGCAGAACAGGGGGCTCGACCTACGAGCAGTACTTC
CDR3 protein: CASRTGGSTYEQYF
J gene: TRBJ2-7
V gene: TRBV19
clone size: NA
D gene: TRBD1

CDR3 DNA: TGTGCCAGCAGCCAAAGACAGGGGGATTGGGAGACCCAGTACTTC
CDR3 protein: CASSQRQGDWETQYF
J gene: TRBJ2-5
V gene: TRBV11-1
clone size: NA
D gene: TRBD1

CDR3 DNA: TGTGCCAGCAGTTACTCGAGAGACACAGATACGCAGTATTTT
CDR3 protein: CASSYSRDTDTQYF
J gene: TRBJ2-3
V gene: TRBV6-6
clone size: NA
D gene: NA

CDR3 DNA: TGTGCCAGCAGCTCCTTACAGGGGAGCTCCTACAATGAGCAGTTCTTC
CDR3 protein: CASSSLQGSSYNEQFF
J gene: TRBJ2-1
V gene: TRBV11-2
clone size: NA
D gene: TRBD1

CDR3 DNA: TGTGCCAGCAGTTACTCGAGTCTAGCGGGAGTCTACAATGAGCAGTTCTTC
CDR3 protein: CASSYSSLAGVYNEQFF
J gene: TRBJ2-1
V gene: TRBV6-2/TRBV6-3
clone size: NA
D gene: TRBD2

CDR3 DNA: TGTGCCATCAGTGAGTACCGGGACAGGGGCCGCAATGAGCAGTTCTTC
CDR3 protein: CAISEYRDRGRNEQFF
J gene: TRBJ2-1
V gene: TRBV10-3
clone size: NA
D gene: TRBD1

CDR3 DNA: TGTGCCAGCAGCCGCGGGACTGGATATGGCTACACCTTC
CDR3 protein: CASSRGTGYGYTF
J gene: TRBJ1-2
V gene: TRBV11-2
clone size: NA
D gene: NA

CDR3 DNA: TGTGCCAGCAGCTTTGGGACTGTTGACGGGGAGCTGTTTTTT
CDR3 protein: CASSFGTVDGELFF
J gene: TRBJ2-2
V gene: TRBV5-4
clone size: once
D gene: NA

CDR3 DNA: TGCGCCAGCAGCCATGGTTCGCGGGGGGCCTCCTACGAGCAGTACTTC
CDR3 protein: CASSHGSRGASYEQYF
J gene: TRBJ2-7
V gene: TRBV4-3
clone size: NA
D gene: TRBD2

CDR3 DNA: TGCGCCAGCAGCCAAGATCCTGGGACAGTGAATTCACCCCTCCACTTT
CDR3 protein: CASSQDPGTVNSPLHF
J gene: TRBJ1-6
V gene: TRBV4-1
clone size: few
D gene: TRBD1

CDR3 DNA: TGTGCCAGCAGCGTAGGCAGGGAAGGCGGCGGCTACACCTTC
CDR3 protein: CASSVGREGGGYTF
J gene: TRBJ1-2
V gene: TRBV9
clone size: NA
D gene: NA